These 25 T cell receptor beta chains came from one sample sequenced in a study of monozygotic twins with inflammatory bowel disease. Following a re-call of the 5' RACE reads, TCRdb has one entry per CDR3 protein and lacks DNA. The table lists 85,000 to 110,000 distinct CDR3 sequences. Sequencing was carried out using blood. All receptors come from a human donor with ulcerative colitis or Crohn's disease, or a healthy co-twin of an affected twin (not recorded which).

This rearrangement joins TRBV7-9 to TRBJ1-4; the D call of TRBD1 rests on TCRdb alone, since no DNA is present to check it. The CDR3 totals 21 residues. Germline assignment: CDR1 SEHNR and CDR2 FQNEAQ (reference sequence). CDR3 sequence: CASSLGSRGRRSFATNEKLFF.

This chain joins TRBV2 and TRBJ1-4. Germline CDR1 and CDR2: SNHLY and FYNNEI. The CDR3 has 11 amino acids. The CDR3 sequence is CASSETRILFF.

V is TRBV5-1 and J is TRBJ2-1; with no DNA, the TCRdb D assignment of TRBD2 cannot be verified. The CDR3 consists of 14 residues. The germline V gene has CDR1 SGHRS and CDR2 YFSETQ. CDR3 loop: CASSLRSGANEQFF.

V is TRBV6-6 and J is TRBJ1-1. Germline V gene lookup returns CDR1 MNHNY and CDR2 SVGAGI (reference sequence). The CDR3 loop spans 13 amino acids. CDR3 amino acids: CASRARMNTEAFF.

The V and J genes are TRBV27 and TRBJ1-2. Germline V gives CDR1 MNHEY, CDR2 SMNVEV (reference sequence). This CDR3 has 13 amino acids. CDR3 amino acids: CASSSHLRGGYTF.

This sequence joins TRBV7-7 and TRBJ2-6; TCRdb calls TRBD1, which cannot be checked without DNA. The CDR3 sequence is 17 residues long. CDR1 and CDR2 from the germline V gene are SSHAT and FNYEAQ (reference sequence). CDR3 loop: CATLRGQGASGANVLTF. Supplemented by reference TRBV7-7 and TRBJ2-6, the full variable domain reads GAGVSQSPRYKVTKRGQDVTLRCDPISSHATLYWYQQALGQGPEFLTYFNYEAQPDKSGLPSDRFSAERPEGSISTLTIQRTEQRDSAMYRCATLRGQGASGANVLTFGAGSRLTVL.

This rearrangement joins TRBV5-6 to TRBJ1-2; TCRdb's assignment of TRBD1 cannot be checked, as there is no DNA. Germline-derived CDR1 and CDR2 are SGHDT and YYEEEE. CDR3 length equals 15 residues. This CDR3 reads CASSRTGTANYGYTF. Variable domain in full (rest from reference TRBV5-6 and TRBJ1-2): DAGVTQSPTHLIKTRGQQVTLRCSPKSGHDTVSWYQQALGQGPQFIFQYYEEEERQRGNFPDRFSGHQFPNYSSELNVNALLLGDSALYLCASSRTGTANYGYTFGSGTRLTVV.

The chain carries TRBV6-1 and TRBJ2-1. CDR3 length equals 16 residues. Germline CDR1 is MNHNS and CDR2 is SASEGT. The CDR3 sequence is CASTLRSGSSYNEQFF.

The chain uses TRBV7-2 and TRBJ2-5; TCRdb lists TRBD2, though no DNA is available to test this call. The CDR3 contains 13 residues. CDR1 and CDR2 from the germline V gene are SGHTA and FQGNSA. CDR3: CASSLNEGGTQYF.

CDR3 loop: CASSSMTRFGSSYNSPLHF. V is TRBV28 and J is TRBJ1-6. The CDR3 consists of 19 residues. Germline CDR1 and CDR2: MDHEN and SYDVKM.

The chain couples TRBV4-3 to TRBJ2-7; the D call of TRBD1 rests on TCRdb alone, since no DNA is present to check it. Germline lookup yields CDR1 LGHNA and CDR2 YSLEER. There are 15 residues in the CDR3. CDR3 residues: CASGYGTGQAYEQYF.

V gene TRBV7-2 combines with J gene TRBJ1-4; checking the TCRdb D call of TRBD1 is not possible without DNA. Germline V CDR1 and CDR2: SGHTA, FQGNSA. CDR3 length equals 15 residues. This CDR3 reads CASSPGGAPNEKLFF.

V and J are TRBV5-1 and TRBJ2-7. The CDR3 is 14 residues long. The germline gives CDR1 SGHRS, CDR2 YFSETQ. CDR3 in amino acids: CASSLGQNSREQYF.

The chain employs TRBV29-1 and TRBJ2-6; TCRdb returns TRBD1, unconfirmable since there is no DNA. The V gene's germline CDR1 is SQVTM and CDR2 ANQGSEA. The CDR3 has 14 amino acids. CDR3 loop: CSVFTGTGANVLTF.

CDR3: CASSLIGTANEKLFF. V gene TRBV7-2 combines with J gene TRBJ1-4; the TCRdb D gene call, TRBD1, has no DNA to confirm it. The CDR3 extends over 15 amino acids. The V gene's germline CDR1 is SGHTA and CDR2 FQGNSA.

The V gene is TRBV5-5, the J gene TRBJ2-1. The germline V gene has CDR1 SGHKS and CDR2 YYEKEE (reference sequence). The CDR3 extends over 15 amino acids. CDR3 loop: CASSPFGYKDNEQFF.

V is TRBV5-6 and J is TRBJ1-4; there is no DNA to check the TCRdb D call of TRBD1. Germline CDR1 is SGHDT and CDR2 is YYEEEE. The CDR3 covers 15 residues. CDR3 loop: CASSLLRDEDEKLFF.

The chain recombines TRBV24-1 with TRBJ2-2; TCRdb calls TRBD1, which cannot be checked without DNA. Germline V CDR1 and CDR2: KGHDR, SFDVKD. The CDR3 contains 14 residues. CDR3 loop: CATSDLRPGGELFF.

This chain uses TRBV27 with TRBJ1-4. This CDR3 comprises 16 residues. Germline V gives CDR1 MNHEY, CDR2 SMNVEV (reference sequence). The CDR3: CASSPALGRGREKLFF.

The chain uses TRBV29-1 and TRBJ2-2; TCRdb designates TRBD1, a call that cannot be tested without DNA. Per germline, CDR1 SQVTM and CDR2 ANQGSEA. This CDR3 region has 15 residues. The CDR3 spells CSVVSTGAPGGELFF.

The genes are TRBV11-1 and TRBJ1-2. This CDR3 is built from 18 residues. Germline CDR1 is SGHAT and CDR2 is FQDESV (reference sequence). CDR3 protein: CASSLGDLGPWGRNGYTF.

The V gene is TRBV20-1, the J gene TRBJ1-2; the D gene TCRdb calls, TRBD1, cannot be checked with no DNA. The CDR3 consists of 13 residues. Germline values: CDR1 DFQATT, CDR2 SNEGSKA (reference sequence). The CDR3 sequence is CSARDRQGAGYTF.

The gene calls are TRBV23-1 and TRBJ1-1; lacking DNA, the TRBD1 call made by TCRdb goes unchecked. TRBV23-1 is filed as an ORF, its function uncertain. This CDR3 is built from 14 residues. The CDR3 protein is CASRSLGGNTEAFF.

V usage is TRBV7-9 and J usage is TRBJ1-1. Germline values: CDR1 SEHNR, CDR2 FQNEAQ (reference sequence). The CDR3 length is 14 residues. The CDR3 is CASSSYQKNTEAFF.

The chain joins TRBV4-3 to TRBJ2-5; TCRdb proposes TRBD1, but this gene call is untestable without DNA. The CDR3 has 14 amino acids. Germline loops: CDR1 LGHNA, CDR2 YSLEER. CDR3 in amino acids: CASSHRGLMETQYF.